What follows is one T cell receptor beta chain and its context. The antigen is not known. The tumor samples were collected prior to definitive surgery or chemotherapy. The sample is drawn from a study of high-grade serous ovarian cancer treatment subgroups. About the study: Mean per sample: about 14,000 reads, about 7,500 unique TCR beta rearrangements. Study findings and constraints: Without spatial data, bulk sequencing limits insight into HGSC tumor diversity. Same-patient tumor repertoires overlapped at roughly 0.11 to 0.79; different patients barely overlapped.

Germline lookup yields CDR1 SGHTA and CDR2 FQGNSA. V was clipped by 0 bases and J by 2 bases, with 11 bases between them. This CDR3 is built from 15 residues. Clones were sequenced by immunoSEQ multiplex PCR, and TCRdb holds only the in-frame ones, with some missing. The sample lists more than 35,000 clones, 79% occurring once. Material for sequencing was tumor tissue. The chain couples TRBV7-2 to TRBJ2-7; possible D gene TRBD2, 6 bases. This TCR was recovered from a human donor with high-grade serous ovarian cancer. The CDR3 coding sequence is TGTGCCAGCAGCTTAGCGCGGGGTTCGGCCTACGAGCAGTACTTC. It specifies CASSLARGSAYEQYF.